Presented here are 12 T cell receptor beta chains from one specimen sequenced in a study of blood T cell repertoires in COVID-19. Libraries were prepared by immunoSEQ multiplex PCR; TCRdb keeps only in-frame clonotypes and omits some of them. The sample has under 60,000 clones; approximately 91% are singletons. Sequences were obtained from peripheral blood. The receptors were sampled from a man aged 45-60 years with active COVID-19.

This rearrangement joins TRBV7-9 to TRBJ1-2, with D unclear. The CDR3 has 14 amino acids. V was trimmed by 5 bases and J by 2 bases, leaving 12 bases between them. CDR1 is SEHNR, CDR2 FQNEAQ, per germline (reference sequence). CDR3 nucleotide sequence: TGTGCCAGCAGCCCAGCAGCGGACAACTATGGCTACACCTTC. Its protein is CASSPAADNYGYTF. Together with reference TRBV7-9 and TRBJ1-2, the CDR3 gives the full variable domain: DTGVSQNPRHKITKRGQNVTFRCDPISEHNRLYWYRQTLGQGPEFLTYFQNEAQLEKSRLLSDRFSAERPKGSFSTLEIQRTEQGDSAMYLCASSPAADNYGYTFGSGTRLTVV.

The CDR3 reads CASSSRGQGSNQPQHF. The CDR3 region has the DNA TGTGCCAGCAGCTCACGGGGACAGGGTAGCAATCAGCCCCAGCATTTT. This sequence joins TRBV5-5 and TRBJ1-5, with 9 bases lining up with TRBD1. Germline values: CDR1 SGHKS, CDR2 YYEKEE (reference sequence). Germline trimming cut 3 bases from V and 0 bases from J; bases unmatched to any gene: 4. This CDR3 is 16 amino acids long.

The CDR3 DNA is TGTGCCAGCAGCCCCGAAACGGGTCAGTGGAACACCATATATTTT. Protein: CASSPETGQWNTIYF. The chain employs TRBV7-2 and TRBJ1-3; D is undetermined. V was shortened by 5 bases and J by 7 bases, with 18 bases between the two germline ends. Germline V lookup: CDR1 SGHTA, CDR2 FQGNSA. This CDR3 comprises 15 residues.

The V call is TRBV5-5, the J call TRBJ2-3, with 8 bases matching TRBD2. J lost 4 bases, V lost 0 bases, and 7 bases had no gene match. Germline V CDR1 and CDR2: SGHKS, YYEKEE (reference sequence). The CDR3 consists of 16 residues. The CDR3 is CASSLVGSGAADTQYF. DNA for the CDR3: TGTGCCAGCAGCTTGGTTGGTAGCGGGGCAGCAGATACGCAGTATTTT.

This chain connects TRBV18 to TRBJ1-1, with D uncertain. Trimming removed 2 bases at V and 2 bases at J, with 18 bases between. The CDR3 extends over 17 amino acids. Germline V gene lookup returns CDR1 KGHSH and CDR2 LQKENI. CDR3 amino acids: CASSPTTGVKANTEAFF. The CDR3, as DNA: TGTGCCAGCTCACCAACCACCGGAGTTAAAGCTAACACTGAAGCTTTCTTT.

The rearrangement links TRBV7-9 to TRBJ2-5, with no clear D. CDR1 SEHNR and CDR2 FQNEAQ come from the germline V gene (reference sequence). The CDR3 is 13 residues long. V was cut by 2 bases and J by 5 bases, with 9 bases left in between. The CDR3 spells CASSLMSRETQYF. CDR3 bases: TGTGCCAGCAGCTTAATGAGTCGGGAGACCCAGTACTTC. The full variable domain, completed using reference TRBV7-9 and TRBJ2-5, is DTGVSQNPRHKITKRGQNVTFRCDPISEHNRLYWYRQTLGQGPEFLTYFQNEAQLEKSRLLSDRFSAERPKGSFSTLEIQRTEQGDSAMYLCASSLMSRETQYFGPGTRLLVL.

This chain connects TRBV5-4 to TRBJ2-5; TRBD2 matches at 9 bases. Unmatched junction bases numbered 7, after V lost 4 bases and J lost 0 bases. Germline V gene data show CDR1 as SGHNT and CDR2 as YYREEE (reference sequence). The CDR3 covers 16 residues. CDR3: CASSRGLAKYQETQYF. CDR3 nucleotides: TGTGCCAGCAGCCGCGGACTAGCGAAGTACCAAGAGACCCAGTACTTC.

V gene TRBV5-1 combines with J gene TRBJ2-2, with D perhaps matching TRBD1 (6 bases). V dropped 5 bases and J dropped 5 bases, with 13 bases sitting between them. The V gene's germline CDR1 is SGHRS and CDR2 YFSETQ. There are 14 residues in the CDR3. In DNA form, the CDR3 reads TGCGCCAGCAGAGAAGCTGACAGGACCGGGGAGCTGTTTTTT. Amino acid sequence: CASREADRTGELFF.

The chain joins TRBV3-1 (or the pseudogene TRBV3-2) to TRBJ1-3; a weak D match, TRBD1 (6 bases). This CDR3 has 15 residues. The germline V gene encodes CDR1 LGHDT and CDR2 YNNKEL (reference sequence). Deletions cut 2 bases from V and 6 bases from J, with 14 bases between. The CDR3 here is CASSQRTVNLNTIYF. CDR3 in DNA: TGTGCCAGCAGCCAACGGACAGTTAATTTAAACACCATATATTTT.

The chain combines TRBV3-1 (or the pseudogene TRBV3-2) with TRBJ2-1, with 11 bases lining up with TRBD2. The trim removed 4 bases at V and 6 bases at J, leaving 11 bases unmatched. The CDR3 has 17 amino acids. The germline V gene has CDR1 LGHDT and CDR2 YNNKEL (reference sequence). CDR3 bases: TGTGCCAGCAGCCGCTTAGACACTAGCGGGGGAGGCAATGAGCAGTTCTTC. Translated: CASSRLDTSGGGNEQFF.

This clone has just one count. The V call is TRBV15, the J call TRBJ1-4; D is perhaps TRBD1 (6 bases). The CDR3 loop spans 15 amino acids. Looked up from germline, CDR1 is LNHNV and CDR2 is YYDKDF (reference sequence). V was shortened by 1 base and J by 4 bases, with 10 bases between the two germline ends. CDR3 in amino acids: CATSRGTDDNEKLFF. As DNA, the CDR3 is TGTGCCACCAGCAGAGGGACAGATGATAATGAAAAACTGTTTTTT.

This sequence joins TRBV5-1 and TRBJ2-1; D not certain. The V and J ends lost 0 bases and 8 bases respectively, with 18 bases between them. Germline-derived CDR1 and CDR2 are SGHRS and YFSETQ. The CDR3 length is 16 residues. The CDR3 region is CASSLANSLKIDEQFF. DNA of the CDR3: TGCGCCAGCAGCTTGGCGAACAGTTTGAAGATCGATGAGCAGTTCTTC.